The 27 T cell receptor beta chains reported below all come from one sample, sequenced in a study of long-term antiretroviral therapy in people with HIV. An immunoSEQ assay, version v3.0, was performed at survey level. Assay used: immunoSEQ multiplex PCR; TCRdb lists only in-frame clones, some missing. The sample holds about 25,000 clones, about 80% seen once. Sequenced here: unsorted PBMCs, sampled 0.7 years before starting antiretroviral therapy. Receptor source: a man under 40 with HIV.

V is TRBV27 and J is TRBJ2-7; D remains unclear. Germline CDR1 MNHEY, CDR2 SMNVEV (reference sequence). V lost 4 bases, J lost 2 bases, and 9 bases lay in between. This CDR3 is built from 13 residues. CDR3 DNA sequence: TGTGCCAGCAGTTCGACACCTACCTACGAGCAGTACTTC. Amino acids: CASSSTPTYEQYF.

V and J are TRBV10-2 and TRBJ2-5, with D possibly being TRBD2 (5 bases). This CDR3 has 13 residues. CDR1 and CDR2 (germline): WSHSY, SAAADI. The ends were cut back, 5 bases at V and 5 bases at J, with 12 bases in the middle. CDR3 in amino acids: CASSQLGGETQYF. The CDR3 bases are TGCGCCAGCAGTCAGCTAGGCGGGGAGACCCAGTACTTC.

As DNA, the CDR3 is TGTGCCAGCAGTGAAGCGGAGGGTGAGCGGGAGTTCTATGAGCAGTTCTTC. Its translation: CASSEAEGEREFYEQFF. This rearrangement joins TRBV6-1 to TRBJ2-1, with TRBD2 matching 8 bases. The length of the CDR3 is 17 residues. The V gene end was trimmed by 0 bases and the J gene end by 8 bases; junction bases not matched to a gene: 12. Germline-derived CDR1 and CDR2 are MNHNS and SASEGT.

The chain employs TRBV28 and TRBJ2-7; maybe TRBD2 (6 bases). With 4 bases removed from V and 8 bases from J, the gap between germline ends came to 12 bases. The CDR3 length is 12 residues. In germline, CDR1 is MDHEN, CDR2 SYDVKM. Here the CDR3 reads CASSSRGGKQYF. The DNA of the CDR3 is TGTGCCAGCAGTTCCAGAGGCGGGAAGCAGTACTTC.

The chain links TRBV6-1 to TRBJ1-5; D call uncertain. Trimming cost V 4 bases and J 0 bases, with 10 bases left between them. The CDR3 has 15 amino acids. The germline gives CDR1 MNHNS, CDR2 SASEGT. CDR3 region: CASSVEWDSNQPQHF. CDR3 DNA sequence: TGTGCCAGCAGTGTGGAGTGGGATAGCAATCAGCCCCAGCATTTT.

This sequence joins TRBV18 and TRBJ1-5; 7 bases fit TRBD1. This CDR3 has 14 residues. The germline gives CDR1 KGHSH, CDR2 LQKENI. The trim removed 4 bases at V and 10 bases at J, leaving 10 bases unmatched. The CDR3 protein is CASSLDRLYSPQHF. CDR3 sequence (DNA): TGTGCCAGCTCACTGGACAGGCTGTACTCCCCCCAGCATTTT.

This clone was detected once. The chain combines TRBV29-1 with TRBJ1-2; D not resolved. The CDR3 is 11 amino acids. The V gene lost 7 bases and the J gene lost 5 bases, with 11 bases spanning the gap. CDR1 and CDR2 (germline): SQVTM, ANQGSEA. CDR3 nucleotide sequence: TGCAGCGGTAAGGGAACTTATGGCTACACCTTC. This codes for CSGKGTYGYTF. Combining the CDR3 with reference TRBV29-1 and TRBJ1-2 gives the whole variable domain SAVISQKPSRDICQRGTSLTIQCQVDSQVTMMFWYRQQPGQSLTLIATANQGSEATYESGFVIDKFPISRPNLTFSTLTVSNMSPEDSSIYLCSGKGTYGYTFGSGTRLTVV.

This chain joins TRBV6-5 and TRBJ1-1, with TRBD1 matching over 7 bases. The length of the CDR3 is 15 residues. Looked up from germline, CDR1 is MNHEY and CDR2 is SVGAGI. With 2 bases clipped from V and 6 bases from J, the junction kept 9 bases outside the gene matches. The CDR3 DNA is TGTGCCAGCAGTTACGCAAGACAGGGTGGAGCTGAAGCTTTCTTT. It translates to CASSYARQGGAEAFF.

The gene calls are TRBV11-2 and TRBJ1-5, with D uncertain. The CDR3 extends over 13 amino acids. V lost 4 bases and J 5 bases, leaving 9 bases between the germline ends. Germline values: CDR1 SGHAT, CDR2 FQNNGV. The CDR3 DNA reads as TGTGCCAGCAGCTCAGACTGGTATCAGCCCCAGCATTTT. Protein product: CASSSDWYQPQHF.

The gene calls are TRBV27 and TRBJ1-5; D not resolved. This CDR3 comprises 14 residues. Looked up from germline, CDR1 is MNHEY and CDR2 is SMNVEV (reference sequence). Trimming pared 3 bases from V and 6 bases from J, leaving 12 bases between. The CDR3 DNA is TGTGCCAGCAGTTTCGAGGGAGGGTCTCAGCCCCAGCATTTT. Amino acids: CASSFEGGSQPQHF.

This clone has more than one count but fewer than ten. This chain uses TRBV28 with TRBJ1-5; D may be TRBD1 (5 bases). The CDR3 covers 15 residues. The V end was cut by 6 bases, the J end by 8 bases, with 20 bases between. Germline V gene data show CDR1 as MDHEN and CDR2 as SYDVKM. CDR3 nucleotide sequence: TGTGCCAGCAGGACGGACACTTCGTTTGGGGAGCCCCAGCATTTT. It translates to CASRTDTSFGEPQHF.

The CDR3 coding sequence is TGTGCCAGCAGCCATTCGCGACAGGGGGCTAGGAAATATAGCAATCAGCCCCAGCATTTT. Translating gives CASSHSRQGARKYSNQPQHF. The V gene is TRBV28, the J gene TRBJ1-5, with TRBD1 identical over 10 bases. This CDR3 region has 20 residues. From germline, CDR1 is MDHEN and CDR2 SYDVKM. J was trimmed by 0 bases and V by 6 bases; bases with no gene match: 17.

This chain links TRBV29-1 with TRBJ2-3; D not certain. Germline V gene data show CDR1 as SQVTM and CDR2 as ANQGSEA. The germline V and J ends were trimmed by 4 bases and 2 bases, with 16 bases remaining between them. The CDR3 is made up of 15 amino acids. As DNA, the CDR3 is TGCAGCGTTGGCCCCCCTACCCCCGCCACAGATACGCAGTATTTT. Encoded protein: CSVGPPTPATDTQYF.

The rearrangement joins TRBV5-4 to TRBJ1-3; D call uncertain. Between the trimmed V and J ends, which lost 1 base and 0 bases, there was a span of 8 bases. The germline gives CDR1 SGHNT, CDR2 YYREEE (reference sequence). This CDR3 is 15 amino acids long. This CDR3 reads CASSLRQASGNTIYF. The CDR3 DNA is TGTGCCAGCAGCTTGCGGCAAGCCTCTGGAAACACCATATATTTT.

The chain is built from TRBV9 and TRBJ2-2, with 10 bases lining up with TRBD1. Per the germline V gene, CDR1 is SGDLS and CDR2 is YYNGEE. The length of the CDR3 is 17 residues. V gave up 1 base and J gave up 2 bases; unmatched junction bases: 5. The CDR3 DNA is TGTGCCAGCAGCGTACAACGGGACAGGGGTAACACCGGGGAGCTGTTTTTT. Translation: CASSVQRDRGNTGELFF.

The sample holds one count of this clone. The chain has TRBV28 and TRBJ1-5; 11 bases are shared with TRBD1. J lost 6 bases, V lost 4 bases, and 5 bases had no gene match. This CDR3 has 15 residues. The V gene's germline CDR1 is MDHEN and CDR2 SYDVKM. The CDR3 reads CASSSPGTGGQPQHF. For the CDR3, the DNA is TGTGCCAGCAGTTCCCCCGGGACAGGGGGTCAGCCCCAGCATTTT.

This clone has just a few counts. The gene calls are TRBV30 and TRBJ2-7; unclear D gene. V was pared by 1 base and J by 2 bases, with 15 bases between. Germline CDR1 GTSNPN, CDR2 SVGIG (reference sequence). The CDR3 runs to 15 residues. The CDR3 sequence: CAWSAGPITAYEQYF. Written as DNA, the CDR3 is TGTGCCTGGAGTGCAGGTCCCATCACTGCCTACGAGCAGTACTTC.

This clone was seen a few times. J is TRBJ2-2 and V is TRBV14, with unresolved D. The CDR3 totals 14 residues. The germline CDR1 and CDR2 sequences are SGHDN and FVKESK. The V end lost 5 bases, the J end lost 0 bases, and 7 bases lay between the germline ends. This CDR3 is CASSTTANTGELFF. In DNA, the CDR3 is TGTGCCAGCAGCACCACAGCGAACACCGGGGAGCTGTTTTTT.

V gene TRBV4-3 combines with J gene TRBJ2-1, with D maybe TRBD1 (5 bases). The germline CDR1 and CDR2 sequences are LGHNA and YSLEER. This CDR3 region has 13 residues. V was shortened by 0 bases and J by 10 bases, with 10 bases between the two germline ends. CDR3 region: CASSQEYGQEQFF. In DNA form, the CDR3 reads TGCGCCAGCAGCCAAGAGTACGGACAAGAGCAGTTCTTC.

The chain carries TRBV7-9 and TRBJ1-3; a weak D match, TRBD1 (6 bases). Germline CDR1 is SEHNR and CDR2 is FQNEAQ (reference sequence). The ends were cut back, 1 base at V and 2 bases at J, with 9 bases in the middle. The CDR3 loop spans 15 amino acids. CDR3 DNA sequence: TGTGCCAGCAGCTTAGAAGGGGGGCCTGGAAACACCATATATTTT. It specifies CASSLEGGPGNTIYF.

The chain links TRBV7-9 to TRBJ2-1; D perhaps matches TRBD1 (6 bases). Trimming pared 8 bases from V and 6 bases from J, leaving 23 bases between. Germline V gene sequence: CDR1 SEHNR, CDR2 FQNEAQ (reference sequence). The CDR3 has 16 residues. DNA of the CDR3: TGTGCCAGCCAACTAATGTCGGACAGCCTTAGCAATGAGCAGTTCTTC. This gives the protein CASQLMSDSLSNEQFF.

The chain combines TRBV28 with TRBJ1-1; no clear D. V lost 7 bases, J lost 1 base, and 16 bases lay in between. Germline CDR1 is MDHEN and CDR2 is SYDVKM. This CDR3 has 15 amino acids. The CDR3: CASNSPREGNTEAFF. The CDR3 bases are TGTGCCAGCAATTCACCAAGGGAAGGGAACACTGAAGCTTTCTTT.

This sequence joins TRBV25-1 and TRBJ1-2, with 8 positions matching TRBD1. V was clipped by 4 bases and J by 7 bases; unmatched bases: 11. The CDR3 runs to 15 residues. CDR1 and CDR2 (germline): MGHDK, SYGVNS. The chain's CDR3 is CASSGGTGVIFGYTF. The DNA for the CDR3 is TGTGCCAGCAGTGGAGGGACAGGAGTGATCTTTGGCTACACCTTC.

V is TRBV15 and J is TRBJ2-1; D is ambiguous. V was cut by 1 base and J by 6 bases, with 10 bases left in between. Germline assignment: CDR1 LNHNV and CDR2 YYDKDF (reference sequence). The CDR3 covers 14 residues. CDR3: CATSRVGSFNEQFF. The CDR3 coding sequence is TGTGCCACCAGCAGAGTCGGCAGTTTCAATGAGCAGTTCTTC.

This clone was seen just once. This chain links TRBV2 with TRBJ1-5; D gene ambiguous. The V gene's germline CDR1 is SNHLY and CDR2 FYNNEI. V was pared by 7 bases and J by 6 bases, with 16 bases between. CDR3 length: 14 amino acids. CDR3 residues: CASKRDGLGQPQHF. CDR3 bases: TGTGCCAGCAAACGGGATGGCCTCGGTCAGCCCCAGCATTTT.

The CDR3 bases are TGTGCCAGCTCAGCAGGGGTTCAAGAGACCCAGTACTTC. Its translation is CASSAGVQETQYF. The chain joins TRBV18 to TRBJ2-5, with TRBD1 as a possible D gene (6 bases). The germline gives CDR1 KGHSH, CDR2 LQKENI. The CDR3 is 13 residues long. V was shortened by 5 bases and J by 2 bases, with 9 bases between the two germline ends.

The rearrangement uses TRBV28 and TRBJ2-1; 10 bases map to TRBD2. The V segment lost 9 bases and the J segment 7 bases; nucleotides outside the gene matches: 6. CDR1 and CDR2 from the germline V gene are MDHEN and SYDVKM. This CDR3 region has 13 residues. CDR3 protein: CASGGLARNEQFF. CDR3 coding DNA: TGTGCCAGTGGGGGACTAGCGAGGAATGAGCAGTTCTTC.